The next 32 T cell receptor beta chains were all read from a single sample in a study of T cells in women clearing cervical HPV infection. The repertoire was sequenced with immunoSEQ multiplex PCR; TCRdb's copy has only in-frame clones and lacks some. The sample has roughly 30,000 clones. The sequencing sample was made of blood buffy coat. The receptor source for this set is a woman between 18 and 75 years old with a cervical HPV16 infection that either progressed to CIN3+ or cleared (not recorded which).

Comment on this clone: From the germline J gene comes the end of the CDR3, since the read stops 3 residues before it. The V gene is TRBV20-1, the J gene TRBJ1-4, with a tentative D call TRBD1 (6 bases). Trimming removed 3 bases from V and 7 bases from J, with 12 bases in between. Germline V gives CDR1 DFQATT, CDR2 SNEGSKA (reference sequence). This CDR3 has 13 amino acids. The CDR3 sequence: CSASLGAREKLFF. CDR3 DNA, as far as it was read: TGCAGTGCTAGTCTGGGGGCTCGTGAAAAA.

Details on this clone: The read finishes 3 residues shy of the CDR3 end, and the germline J gene is used to complete it. This chain connects TRBV6-2 or TRBV6-3 to TRBJ1-2, with 8 bases fitting TRBD1. Trimming removed 6 bases from V and 4 bases from J; junction bases left unmatched: 10. Germline CDR1 is MNHEY and CDR2 is SVGEGT. The CDR3 contains 15 residues. Partial CDR3 DNA: TGTGCCAGCAGCCTGTCCAGGGGGCCTAGCTATGGC. It encodes CASSLSRGPSYG. The complete CDR3 sequence is CASSLSRGPSYGYTF.

About this clone: The CDR3 is cut off 3 residues early in the read; its end comes from the germline J gene. The rearrangement uses TRBV5-1 and TRBJ2-7, with 8 bases aligning to TRBD2. V was clipped by 4 bases and J by 6 bases; unmatched bases: 3. This CDR3 is 12 amino acids long. CDR1 and CDR2 (germline): SGHRS, YFSETQ. The CDR3 region is CASSESGSEQYF. The sequenced CDR3 bases are TGCGCCAGCAGCGAGAGCGGGAGCGAG.

As concerns this clone: The sequence runs out 3 residues before the end of the CDR3; the remainder is reconstructed from the germline J gene. The V call is TRBV19, the J call TRBJ1-5; 10 nucleotides align to TRBD1. CDR1 is LNHDA and CDR2 is SQIVND in the germline V gene (reference sequence). V gave up 5 bases and J gave up 5 bases; unmatched junction bases: 12. The CDR3 is 17 amino acids. CDR3 sequence reads: CASSPEPGQGRYQPQHF. CDR3 DNA (partial): TGTGCCAGTAGTCCGGAACCGGGACAGGGGCGTTATCAGCCC.

On this clone: Read coverage stops 3 residues before the CDR3 terminus; the germline J gene supplies the remainder. V and J are TRBV7-3 and TRBJ2-7; TRBD1 aligns across 9 bases. The V segment lost 0 bases and the J segment 4 bases; nucleotides outside the gene matches: 4. Germline CDR1 SGHTA, CDR2 FQGTGA. This CDR3 contains 15 residues. Incomplete CDR3 DNA: TGTGCCAGCAGCTTAACGGGGGGACAGGGATACGAG. Encoded protein: CASSLTGGQGYE. The whole CDR3 is CASSLTGGQGYEQYF.

With regard to this clone: The missing CDR3 end, 3 residues past where the read stops, is filled in from the germline J gene. The V and J genes are TRBV7-9 and TRBJ2-4; D is possibly TRBD1 (5 bases). Per germline, CDR1 SEHNR and CDR2 FQNEAQ (reference sequence). The CDR3 loop spans 13 amino acids. The covered CDR3 bases are TGTGCCAGCAGCTTAAGTACAGGTTGGGGT. Encoded protein: CASSLSTGWG. Given in full, the CDR3 is CASSLSTGWGQYF.

About this clone: The CDR3 is cut off 3 residues early in the read; its end comes from the germline J gene. The chain is built from TRBV7-6 and TRBJ1-2; TRBD1 agrees at 8 bases. CDR1 is SGHVS and CDR2 is FNYEAQ in the germline V gene. The CDR3 extends over 15 amino acids. CDR3 bases read: TGTGCCAGCAGCTCCTTGACAGGGGACTCCTACGAC. Its protein product is CASSSLTGDSYD. The entire CDR3 protein is CASSSLTGDSYDYTF.

On this clone: The read finishes 3 residues shy of the CDR3 end, and the germline J gene is used to complete it. The V gene is TRBV5-1, the J gene TRBJ1-2; 9 bases match TRBD1. The V gene's germline CDR1 is SGHRS and CDR2 YFSETQ. The CDR3 runs to 15 residues. V was pared by 3 bases and J by 6 bases, with 9 bases of the junction left unmatched. This CDR3 is CASSSTRQGGNGYTF. The part of the CDR3 DNA that was read is TGCGCCAGCAGCTCTACCAGACAGGGGGGAAATGGC.

As concerns this clone: With the read ending 3 residues before the CDR3 end, the germline J gene is used to fill in that end. The chain links TRBV5-1 to TRBJ2-1; 9 bases agree with TRBD1. Trimming cost V 3 bases and J 4 bases; bases outside gene matches: 5. Germline CDR1 SGHRS, CDR2 YFSETQ. The CDR3 is made up of 15 amino acids. CDR3 loop: CASSSQTGGYNEQFF. The DNA read from the CDR3 is TGCGCCAGCAGCTCGCAGACAGGGGGGTACAATGAG.

Its frequency marks this clone as medium-sized. The DNA ends 3 residues before the CDR3 does, and the rest of the CDR3 is filled in from the germline J gene. The chain recombines TRBV18 with TRBJ2-7; 7 bases align to TRBD1. Trimming took 6 bases from V and 5 from J; bases not matched to a gene: 7. The germline V gene has CDR1 KGHSH and CDR2 LQKENI. The CDR3 contains 13 residues. Partial CDR3 DNA: TGTGCCAGCTCTCCTGACAGGGACCACGAG. It yields the protein CASSPDRDHE. The whole CDR3 protein is CASSPDRDHEQYF. Based on the CDR3 plus reference TRBV18 and TRBJ2-7, the full variable domain is NAGVMQNPRHLVRRRGQEARLRCSPMKGHSHVYWYRQLPEEGLKFMVYLQKENIIDESGMPKERFSAEFPKEGPSILRIQQVVRGDSAAYFCASSPDRDHEQYFGPGTRLTVT.

The chain's CDR3 is CSVEDMAWDRGYNEQFF. CDR3 DNA, as far as it was read: TGCAGCGTTGAAGATATGGCCTGGGACAGGGGATACAATGAG. The V call is TRBV29-1, the J call TRBJ2-1; 10 nucleotides match TRBD1. Coverage ceases 3 residues before the CDR3 finishes, and the germline J gene fills in the end. The CDR3 has 17 amino acids. Germline V CDR1 and CDR2: SQVTM, ANQGSEA. The V gene end was trimmed by 0 bases and the J gene end by 4 bases; junction bases not matched to a gene: 9.

With respect to this clone: The read comes to an end 3 residues before the CDR3 does, leaving the germline J gene to fill in the end. V and J are TRBV5-1 and TRBJ2-5, with TRBD1 matching over 7 bases. The ends lost 5 bases at V and 0 bases at J; junction bases unmatched: 10. The CDR3 sequence is 16 residues long. Germline V gives CDR1 SGHRS, CDR2 YFSETQ. The part of the CDR3 DNA that was read is TGCGCCAGCAGTCCACGAGGGGGCTCGTACCAAGAGACC. Protein: CASSPRGGSYQET. The whole CDR3 protein is CASSPRGGSYQETQYF.

Concerning this clone: The missing CDR3 end, 3 residues past where the read stops, is filled in from the germline J gene. This sequence joins TRBV7-9 and TRBJ2-4, with TRBD2 identical over 7 bases. CDR3 length: 13 residues. The germline V gene encodes CDR1 SEHNR and CDR2 FQNEAQ (reference sequence). The CDR3 here is CASSSQGGDGQYF. The DNA read from the CDR3 is TGTGCCAGCAGCTCTCAGGGAGGGGATGGT.

Note on this clone: The read terminates 3 residues ahead of where the CDR3 ends, so the germline J gene completes it. The genes are TRBV14 and TRBJ1-4; D may be TRBD1 (6 bases). CDR3 size: 17 residues. CDR1 and CDR2 (germline): SGHDN, FVKESK. CDR3 DNA, as far as it was read: TGTGCCAGCAGCCAAGATCAGGGGACTACCTATAATTCACCA. This translates into CASSQDQGTTYNSP. The complete CDR3 sequence is CASSQDQGTTYNSPLFF.

A remark on this clone: The CDR3 end lies 3 residues beyond the end of the read and is filled in from the germline J gene. The rearrangement joins TRBV18 to TRBJ1-2; D remains ambiguous. The germline gives CDR1 KGHSH, CDR2 LQKENI. The CDR3 totals 12 residues. The CDR3 bases that were read are TGTGCCAGCTCACCGGACTCCAATGAC. It encodes CASSPDSND. The CDR3 reads in full as CASSPDSNDYTF.

A remark on this clone: The sequenced fragment ends 3 residues before the CDR3 boundary, so the rest is inferred from the germline J gene. This chain links TRBV12-5 with TRBJ2-3, with TRBD2 matching over 14 bases. Germline values: CDR1 LGHNT, CDR2 FRNRAP. The CDR3 contains 17 residues. CDR3 loop: CASGLPGTSGGSHPQYF. CDR3 DNA (partial): TGTGCTAGTGGTTTGCCTGGGACTAGCGGGGGCTCCCATCCG.

Comment on this clone: The sequence runs out 3 residues before the end of the CDR3; the remainder is reconstructed from the germline J gene. The V call is TRBV19, the J call TRBJ1-1; possible D gene TRBD1, 6 bases. Between the trimmed V and J ends, which lost 7 bases and 1 base, there was a span of 16 bases. CDR1 is LNHDA and CDR2 is SQIVND in the germline V gene (reference sequence). The CDR3 runs to 15 residues. CDR3 amino acids: CASTHSRGTNTEAFF. The sequenced part of the CDR3 DNA is TGTGCCAGTACACATTCCAGGGGTACGAACACTGAA.

On this clone: With the read ending 3 residues before the CDR3 end, the germline J gene is used to fill in that end. V usage is TRBV20-1 and J usage is TRBJ2-3, with 10 bases identical to TRBD2. The junction had 9 bases not matched to a gene; V was cut back by 5 bases and J by 4 bases. Germline V gene lookup returns CDR1 DFQATT and CDR2 SNEGSKA (reference sequence). The CDR3 has 15 residues. The CDR3 DNA, read in part, is TGCAGTGCTGCCAGGGCTAGCGGGAGCTCAGATACG. This gives the protein CSAARASGSSDT. The entire CDR3 protein is CSAARASGSSDTQYF.

Regarding this clone: Read data end 3 residues before the CDR3 end; the end is taken from the germline J gene. The chain has TRBV7-9 and TRBJ1-2; D is possibly TRBD1 (5 bases). The V gene's germline CDR1 is SEHNR and CDR2 FQNEAQ (reference sequence). The length of the CDR3 is 13 residues. CDR3 loop: CASVMAGGSDYTF. CDR3 DNA (partial): TGTGCCAGCGTCATGGCGGGGGGAAGCGAC.

Notes on this clone: The CDR3 end falls 3 residues outside the read, so it is completed with the germline J gene. The chain uses TRBV19 and TRBJ2-2, with 9 bases aligning to TRBD1. V was pared by 6 bases and J by 8 bases, with 10 bases of the junction left unmatched. The CDR3 has 15 amino acids. Germline CDR1 is LNHDA and CDR2 is SQIVND (reference sequence). CDR3 DNA (partial): TGTGCCAGTAGACCCACAGGGGGCGGTAAGGGGGAG. Amino acids: CASRPTGGGKGE. The CDR3 in its entirety is CASRPTGGGKGELFF.

In regard to this clone: The sequence runs out 3 residues before the end of the CDR3; the remainder is reconstructed from the germline J gene. The chain couples TRBV9 to TRBJ1-2; the D is unclear. The CDR3 spans 13 residues. The V and J ends lost 0 bases and 6 bases respectively, with 9 bases between them. From germline, CDR1 is SGDLS and CDR2 YYNGEE. This chain's CDR3 is CASSVAQNHGYTF. The sequenced part of the CDR3 DNA is TGTGCCAGCAGCGTAGCACAGAACCATGGC.

Concerning this clone: Sequencing ends 3 residues short of the CDR3 end; the germline J gene provides the rest. The chain is built from TRBV20-1 and TRBJ2-1; 7 bases agree with TRBD2. Germline V CDR1 and CDR2: DFQATT, SNEGSKA (reference sequence). Trimming removed 0 bases from V and 1 base from J; junction bases left unmatched: 15. The CDR3 is made up of 19 amino acids. CDR3 loop: CSARDRTGRAAGSYNEQFF. The sequenced part of the CDR3 DNA is TGCAGTGCTAGAGATCGGACGGGGAGGGCCGCCGGTTCCTACAATGAG.

To note about this clone: The read comes to an end 3 residues before the CDR3 does, leaving the germline J gene to fill in the end. Other DNA sequences in this sample translate to the same CDR3. J is TRBJ2-7 and V is TRBV7-2, with D perhaps matching TRBD1 (5 bases). This CDR3 is built from 15 residues. Germline-derived CDR1 and CDR2 are SGHTA and FQGNSA. V shed 1 base and J shed 4 bases, with 14 bases lying between them. CDR3 DNA, as far as it was read: TGTGCCAGCAGCTTAGGGTGGGGCCCTCAGTACGAG. It codes for CASSLGWGPQYE. From start to end, the CDR3 is CASSLGWGPQYEQYF.

Details on this clone: The read terminates 3 residues ahead of where the CDR3 ends, so the germline J gene completes it. The chain combines TRBV18 with TRBJ1-2; D not certain. This CDR3 has 13 residues. Germline assignment: CDR1 KGHSH and CDR2 LQKENI. V lost 0 bases and J lost 4, with 6 bases in between. The CDR3 DNA, read in part, is TGTGCCAGCTCACCACCAGGCGGCTATGGC. As protein: CASSPPGGYG. The full-length CDR3 reads as CASSPPGGYGYTF.

A note on this clone: The read ends 3 residues before the CDR3 terminus; that terminus is restored from the germline J gene. J is TRBJ1-2 and V is TRBV20-1, with D hard to call. Germline V gives CDR1 DFQATT, CDR2 SNEGSKA (reference sequence). The CDR3 spans 13 residues. Trimming left V 0 bases short and J 0 bases short, with 5 bases between. The CDR3: CSAREASNYGYTF. The part of the CDR3 DNA that was read is TGCAGTGCTAGAGAGGCTTCTAACTATGGC.

Concerning this clone itself: The CDR3 end is not reached by the read, which stops 3 residues before it; the germline J gene fills it in. The V call is TRBV20-1, the J call TRBJ2-2; TRBD1 matches at 8 bases. With 4 bases clipped from V and 6 bases from J, the junction kept 10 bases outside the gene matches. In germline, CDR1 is DFQATT, CDR2 SNEGSKA (reference sequence). The CDR3 has 15 amino acids. The CDR3 here is CSAIRGQGISGELFF. The sequenced CDR3 bases are TGCAGTGCTATCCGCGGACAGGGCATCTCCGGGGAG.

Points on this clone: The sequence runs out 3 residues before the end of the CDR3; the remainder is reconstructed from the germline J gene. The V and J genes are TRBV6-2 or TRBV6-3 and TRBJ2-3; TRBD2 matches at 9 bases. The CDR3 extends over 14 amino acids. Unmatched junction bases numbered 7, after V lost 6 bases and J lost 6 bases. Per germline, CDR1 MNHEY and CDR2 SVGEGT. The sequenced CDR3 bases are TGTGCCAGCAGCCTCCGGCGGGGGGGGGATACG. It is translated as CASSLRRGGDT. The CDR3 reads in full as CASSLRRGGDTQYF.

A word on this clone: The read comes to an end 3 residues before the CDR3 does, leaving the germline J gene to fill in the end. This rearrangement joins TRBV2 to TRBJ2-1; 9 bases are a match to TRBD1. The trim removed 8 bases at V and 9 bases at J, leaving 5 bases unmatched. The CDR3 runs to 12 residues. The V gene's germline CDR1 is SNHLY and CDR2 FYNNEI. CDR3 DNA (partial): TGTGCCAGCGGACAGGGGCTCGCTGAG. It codes for CASGQGLAE. The entire CDR3 sequence reads CASGQGLAEQFF.

Details on this clone: From the germline J gene comes the end of the CDR3, since the read stops 3 residues before it. This rearrangement joins TRBV6-1 to TRBJ1-2, with D maybe TRBD1 (6 bases). With 4 bases removed from V and 2 bases from J, the gap between germline ends came to 14 bases. CDR1 is MNHNS and CDR2 is SASEGT in the germline V gene. The CDR3 totals 15 residues. CDR3 DNA, as far as it was read: TGTGCCAGCAGTGGTCAGCAAGGACAGAACTATGGC. Protein sequence: CASSGQQGQNYG. The full CDR3 reads CASSGQQGQNYGYTF.

On this clone: The CDR3 is cut off 3 residues early in the read; its end comes from the germline J gene. The J gene is TRBJ2-5, the V gene TRBV7-2; 11 bases are a match to TRBD1. Germline V lookup: CDR1 SGHTA, CDR2 FQGNSA. The CDR3 spans 15 residues. J lost 5 bases, V lost 5 bases, and 7 bases had no gene match. The sequenced CDR3 bases are TGTGCCAGCAGCCGGACAGGGGGCGGGCGGGAGACC. It encodes CASSRTGGGRET. The whole CDR3 sequence is CASSRTGGGRETQYF.

With respect to this clone: The read gets to within 3 residues of the CDR3 end, and the germline J gene fills in the rest. The chain links TRBV29-1 to TRBJ1-2; a weak D match, TRBD1 (6 bases). Germline CDR1 and CDR2: SQVTM and ANQGSEA. This CDR3 region has 13 residues. V gave up 2 bases and J gave up 2 bases, with 9 bases separating them. The covered CDR3 bases are TGCAGCGTTGAACGGGACAAAAACTATGGC. Its translation: CSVERDKNYG. The entire CDR3 protein is CSVERDKNYGYTF.

Concerning this clone: The observed sequence ends 3 residues before the CDR3 terminus, with the missing tail filled in from the germline J gene. The same CDR3 arises from other DNA sequences in this sample as well. The genes are TRBV7-9 and TRBJ1-6; D is undetermined. Looked up from germline, CDR1 is SEHNR and CDR2 is FQNEAQ (reference sequence). The CDR3 spans 12 residues. CDR3 residues: CASHDTNSPLHF. The part of the CDR3 DNA that was read is TGTGCTAGCCACGACACTAATTCACCC.